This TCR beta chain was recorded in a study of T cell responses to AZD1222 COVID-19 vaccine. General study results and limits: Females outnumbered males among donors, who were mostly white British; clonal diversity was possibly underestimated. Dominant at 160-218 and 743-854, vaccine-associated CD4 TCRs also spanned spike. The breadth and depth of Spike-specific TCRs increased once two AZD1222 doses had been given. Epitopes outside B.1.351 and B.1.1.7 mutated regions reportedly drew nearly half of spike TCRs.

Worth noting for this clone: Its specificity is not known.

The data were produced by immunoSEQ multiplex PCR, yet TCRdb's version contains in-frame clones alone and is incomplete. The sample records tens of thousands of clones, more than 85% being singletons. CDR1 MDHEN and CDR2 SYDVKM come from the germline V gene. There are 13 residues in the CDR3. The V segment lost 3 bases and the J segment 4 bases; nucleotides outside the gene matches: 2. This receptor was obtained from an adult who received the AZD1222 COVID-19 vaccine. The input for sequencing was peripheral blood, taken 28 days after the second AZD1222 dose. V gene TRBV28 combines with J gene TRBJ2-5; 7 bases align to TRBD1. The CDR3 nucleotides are TGTGCCAGCAGTTTTAGGGGGCGAGAGACCCAGTACTTC. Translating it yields CASSFRGRETQYF.